This entry is about one T cell receptor beta chain. The sample belongs to a study of identical twins. TCRdb re-derived calls from the 5' RACE reads in MiXCR, one entry per CDR3 protein. The sample records about 100,000 distinct CDR3 sequences, around 5.5% being singletons. The specimen was memory T cells sorted from blood. The source of this sequence is a woman between 45 and 60 years old in good health.

The CDR3 loop reads CASSYGTAKVGYTF. In DNA, the CDR3 is TGTGCCAGCAGTTACGGGACCGCTAAGGTTGGCTACACCTTC. V and J are TRBV6-6 and TRBJ1-2; weak D call: TRBD1 (5 bases). The ends were cut back, 2 bases at V and 7 bases at J, with 14 bases in the middle. CDR3 length: 14 amino acids. Germline V gene lookup returns CDR1 MNHNY and CDR2 SVGAGI (reference sequence).